This T cell receptor (beta chain) was retrieved from a study of graft-versus-host responses after intestinal transplantation. Study-wide background: All of the recipients had induction that used anti-thymocyte globulin, then tacrolimus and steroids for two to three years. Broader study findings: Early after transplant, HvG declines were associated with peak levels of circulating GvH clones.

As to this clone: Its specificity is not known.

Trimming stripped 2 bases from V and 3 bases from J, with 8 bases between. This CDR3 is built from 14 residues. Germline lookup yields CDR1 SGHTA and CDR2 FQGNSA. Generated by immunoSEQ multiplex PCR, the TCRdb table keeps only in-frame clones and is missing some. The table includes 100,000 or so clones, about 90% detected once. The rearrangement links TRBV7-2 to TRBJ2-1; D not certain. The TCR comes from a human donor who was the organ donor for an intestinal transplant. The starting material was unstimulated CD4+ T cells sorted from spleen or lymph node cells, obtained before transplant. The CDR3, as DNA: TGTGCCAGCAGCTTATCCCCCAACTACAATGAGCAGTTCTTC. Residues: CASSLSPNYNEQFF.